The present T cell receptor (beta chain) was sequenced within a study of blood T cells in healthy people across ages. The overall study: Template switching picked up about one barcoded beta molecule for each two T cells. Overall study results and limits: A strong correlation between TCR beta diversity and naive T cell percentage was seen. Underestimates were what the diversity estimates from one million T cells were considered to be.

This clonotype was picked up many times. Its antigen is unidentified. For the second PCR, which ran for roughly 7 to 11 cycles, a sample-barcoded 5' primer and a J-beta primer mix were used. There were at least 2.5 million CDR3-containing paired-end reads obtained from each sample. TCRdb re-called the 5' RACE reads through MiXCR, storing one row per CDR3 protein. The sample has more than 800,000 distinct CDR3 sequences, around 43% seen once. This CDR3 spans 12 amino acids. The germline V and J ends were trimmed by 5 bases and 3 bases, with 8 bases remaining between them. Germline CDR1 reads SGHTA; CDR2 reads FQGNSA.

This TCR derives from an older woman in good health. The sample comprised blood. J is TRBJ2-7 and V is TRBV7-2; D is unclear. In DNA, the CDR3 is TGTGCCAGCAGCCGTGATTACTACGAGCAGTACTTC. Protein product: CASSRDYYEQYF. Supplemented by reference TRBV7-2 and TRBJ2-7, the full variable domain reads GAGVSQSPSNKVTEKGKDVELRCDPISGHTALYWYRQSLGQGLEFLIYFQGNSAPDKSGLPSDRFSAERTGGSVSTLTIQRTQQEDSAVYLCASSRDYYEQYFGPGTRLTVT.